The 24 T cell receptor beta chains below all came from one sample that was sequenced in a study of blood T cell repertoires in COVID-19. TCRdb keeps only in-frame clones here, not all; method: immunoSEQ multiplex PCR. The sample has 90,000 to 120,000 clones; about 89% are singletons. Sequencing was performed on peripheral blood. These TCRs come from a human donor in a cohort sampled during active COVID-19.

The chain recombines TRBV18 with TRBJ1-2, with TRBD1 matching 8 bases. The trim removed 3 bases at V and 2 bases at J, leaving 11 bases unmatched. This CDR3 is built from 17 residues. Germline assignment: CDR1 KGHSH and CDR2 LQKENI. The CDR3 sequence is CASSPLGQGPVNYGYTF. The CDR3 nucleotides are TGTGCCAGCTCACCGCTCGGACAGGGACCAGTAAACTATGGCTACACCTTC.

This rearrangement joins TRBV5-4 to TRBJ2-5, with D maybe TRBD2 (5 bases). Trimming pared 2 bases from V and 1 base from J, leaving 12 bases between. Germline V lookup: CDR1 SGHNT, CDR2 YYREEE (reference sequence). The CDR3 is made up of 15 amino acids. The CDR3 sequence: CASSLGISGQETQYF. In nucleotides, the CDR3 is TGTGCCAGCAGCTTAGGTATCAGCGGCCAAGAGACCCAGTACTTC.

J is TRBJ2-1 and V is TRBV6-5; 10 positions agree with TRBD2. Germline lookup yields CDR1 MNHEY and CDR2 SVGAGI. This CDR3 has 15 residues. The ends lost 4 bases at V and 5 bases at J; junction bases unmatched: 5. As DNA, the CDR3 is TGTGCCAGCAGTTCTAGCGGGAGTGCCCACAATGAGCAGTTCTTC. Translation: CASSSSGSAHNEQFF.

This chain uses TRBV11-2 with TRBJ1-6; tentatively, D is TRBD1 (6 bases). This CDR3 comprises 14 residues. CDR1 is SGHAT, CDR2 FQNNGV, per germline. V was trimmed by 3 bases and J by 7 bases, leaving 10 bases between them. The DNA for the CDR3 is TGTGCCAGCAGCTTGAGGGACACAAATTCACCCCTCCACTTT. This codes for CASSLRDTNSPLHF. The complete variable domain, with remaining parts taken from reference TRBV11-2 and TRBJ1-6, reads EAGVAQSPRYKIIEKRQSVAFWCNPISGHATLYWYQQILGQGPKLLIQFQNNGVVDDSQLPKDRFSAERLKGVDSTLKIQPAKLEDSAVYLCASSLRDTNSPLHFGNGTRLTVT.

The V and J genes are TRBV27 and TRBJ2-1; TRBD2 agrees at 11 bases. Germline V gene sequence: CDR1 MNHEY, CDR2 SMNVEV (reference sequence). The CDR3 is 15 amino acids. The ends lost 5 bases at V and 5 bases at J; junction bases unmatched: 5. This CDR3 is CASSPLAGGNNEQFF. CDR3 nucleotides: TGTGCCAGCAGTCCTCTAGCGGGGGGTAACAATGAGCAGTTCTTC.

The chain is built from TRBV28 and TRBJ1-1; a possible D gene is TRBD1 (6 bases). Between the trimmed V and J ends, which lost 4 bases and 3 bases, there was a span of 15 bases. Germline values: CDR1 MDHEN, CDR2 SYDVKM. The CDR3 totals 15 residues. The CDR3 DNA sequence: TGTGCCAGCAGTTCCAATGGGGGGGGCGACACTGAAGCTTTCTTT. It codes for CASSSNGGGDTEAFF.

The CDR3 nucleotides read TGCGCCAGCAGTCTTCGGGTGGACAAAAACATTCAGTACTTC. This sequence encodes CASSLRVDKNIQYF. V gene TRBV5-1 combines with J gene TRBJ2-4; no firm D call. The CDR3 length is 14 residues. Between the trimmed V and J ends, which lost 5 bases and 3 bases, there was a span of 12 bases. The germline CDR1 and CDR2 sequences are SGHRS and YFSETQ.

The CDR3 loop is CAISSYPRENTEAFF. The CDR3 region has the DNA TGTGCCATCAGCTCCTACCCTCGGGAGAACACTGAAGCTTTCTTT. The chain employs TRBV10-3 and TRBJ1-1; no firm D call. Germline assignment: CDR1 ENHRY and CDR2 SYGVKD. The CDR3 runs 15 residues. V was cut by 6 bases and J by 1 base, with 15 bases left in between.

The chain employs TRBV7-2 and TRBJ2-7; TRBD2 matches at 8 bases. The CDR3 totals 14 residues. V lost 3 bases, J lost 4 bases, and 5 bases stayed unmatched. CDR1 and CDR2 (germline): SGHTA, FQGNSA. The CDR3 DNA reads as TGTGCCAGCAGCTTTTACGGGGGGGCTTACGAGCAGTACTTC. Its protein is CASSFYGGAYEQYF.

The gene calls are TRBV27 and TRBJ1-3; the match to TRBD1 covers 7 bases. V shed 5 bases and J 5 bases; nucleotides not matched to a gene: 3. This CDR3 comprises 13 residues. Germline V gene lookup returns CDR1 MNHEY and CDR2 SMNVEV (reference sequence). The CDR3 loop reads CASSARGRNTIYF. The CDR3 DNA is TGTGCCAGCAGTGCCAGGGGGAGAAACACCATATATTTT.

The chain links TRBV7-2 to TRBJ2-3; 10 nucleotides align to TRBD1. Trimming at V came to 5 bases and at J to 3 bases, leaving 2 bases not matched to a gene. CDR3 length equals 14 residues. In germline, CDR1 is SGHTA, CDR2 FQGNSA. This chain's CDR3 is CASSRTGGTDTQYF. In DNA, the CDR3 is TGTGCCAGCAGCCGGACAGGGGGAACAGATACGCAGTATTTT.

This chain joins TRBV28 and TRBJ2-7, with 7 bases that match TRBD1. Germline-derived CDR1 and CDR2 are MDHEN and SYDVKM. Trimming removed 6 bases from V and 3 bases from J; junction bases left unmatched: 8. The CDR3 spans 14 residues. This CDR3 is CASSPGQTLYEQYF. As DNA, the CDR3 is TGTGCCAGCAGCCCGGGACAGACCCTCTACGAGCAGTACTTC.

The table lists this clone with a count of one. The gene calls are TRBV7-2 and TRBJ2-1; TRBD2 matches 7 bases. Germline V gives CDR1 SGHTA, CDR2 FQGNSA. V gave up 2 bases and J gave up 9 bases; unmatched junction bases: 7. The CDR3 consists of 14 residues. This chain's CDR3 is CASSLIAGVGEQFF. Written as DNA, the CDR3 is TGTGCCAGCAGCTTAATCGCGGGAGTGGGTGAGCAGTTCTTC.

The chain combines TRBV28 with TRBJ2-1; D gene ambiguous. Germline CDR1 reads MDHEN; CDR2 reads SYDVKM. Trimming removed 6 bases at V and 7 bases at J, with 7 bases between. The CDR3 contains 11 residues. Here the CDR3 DNA reads TGTGCCAGCAGGTGGCAGAATGAGCAGTTCTTC. Translating gives CASRWQNEQFF.

The chain recombines TRBV19 with TRBJ2-7, with TRBD1 identical over 10 bases. Germline lookup yields CDR1 LNHDA and CDR2 SQIVND (reference sequence). The CDR3 consists of 17 residues. The junction had 13 bases not matched to a gene; V was cut back by 4 bases and J by 4 bases. The CDR3 nucleotides read TGTGCCAGTAGTAGCCCGGGAGTTGGGACAGGGGTTTACGAGCAGTACTTC. The encoded protein is CASSSPGVGTGVYEQYF.

The rearrangement uses TRBV12-3 or TRBV12-4 and TRBJ2-7; 7 bases map to TRBD1. CDR3 size: 13 residues. V trimming: 5 bases; J trimming: 4 bases; junction bases outside the gene matches: 5. CDR3: CASSMLQGYEQYF. CDR3 DNA sequence: TGTGCCAGCAGTATGTTACAGGGGTACGAGCAGTACTTC.

CDR3: CATSLEYSETQYF. In DNA, the CDR3 is TGTGCCACCAGTTTAGAGTATTCGGAGACCCAGTACTTC. This chain uses TRBV24-1 with TRBJ2-5; D not certain. V was cut by 6 bases and J by 5 bases, with 12 bases left in between. This CDR3 spans 13 amino acids. Germline CDR1 is KGHDR and CDR2 is SFDVKD.

The chain links TRBV28 to TRBJ2-7; 8 positions match TRBD2. With 9 bases clipped from V and 3 bases from J, the junction kept 7 bases outside the gene matches. Germline assignment: CDR1 MDHEN and CDR2 SYDVKM. The CDR3 has 13 residues. This CDR3 is CASKLGGVYEQYF. The CDR3 nucleotides read TGTGCCAGTAAGCTCGGGGGGGTCTACGAGCAGTACTTC.

The chain uses TRBV3-1 (or the pseudogene TRBV3-2) and TRBJ2-2, with D tentatively TRBD2 (5 bases). The CDR3 runs to 14 residues. V was pared by 5 bases and J by 6 bases, with 13 bases between. Germline V gives CDR1 LGHDT, CDR2 YNNKEL (reference sequence). The chain's CDR3 is CASSVTSSAGELFF. In DNA, the CDR3 is TGTGCCAGCAGCGTTACTAGTTCAGCCGGGGAGCTGTTTTTT.

The gene calls are TRBV30 and TRBJ2-2; a possible D gene is TRBD1 (5 bases). The CDR3 runs 14 residues. CDR1 and CDR2 from the germline V gene are GTSNPN and SVGIG (reference sequence). Trimming cost V 3 bases and J 4 bases, with 12 bases left between them. The chain's CDR3 is CAWSRQTSTGELFF. The DNA for the CDR3 is TGTGCCTGGAGCAGACAGACATCCACCGGGGAGCTGTTTTTT. The full variable domain, completed using reference TRBV30 and TRBJ2-2, is SQTIHQWPATLVQPVGSPLSLECTVEGTSNPNLYWYRQAAGRGLQLLFYSVGIGQISSEVPQNLSASRPQDRQFILSSKKLLLSDSGFYLCAWSRQTSTGELFFGEGSRLTVL.

The rearrangement joins TRBV3-1 (or the pseudogene TRBV3-2) to TRBJ1-3; the match to TRBD1 covers 8 bases. The CDR3 consists of 17 residues. J was trimmed by 0 bases and V by 5 bases; bases with no gene match: 9. Germline values: CDR1 LGHDT, CDR2 YNNKEL (reference sequence). CDR3 sequence reads: CASSFSPGGVSGNTIYF. CDR3 DNA sequence: TGTGCCAGCAGCTTCTCCCCAGGGGGCGTCTCTGGAAACACCATATATTTT.

This chain connects TRBV15 to TRBJ2-1, with D possibly being TRBD2 (6 bases). This CDR3 comprises 17 residues. Germline CDR1 reads LNHNV; CDR2 reads YYDKDF (reference sequence). The V gene lost 3 bases and the J gene lost 2 bases, with 17 bases spanning the gap. The CDR3 DNA reads as TGTGCCACCAGCAGGTTGCCCCGGGACTCTACCTACAATGAGCAGTTCTTC. Translation: CATSRLPRDSTYNEQFF.

The chain has TRBV28 and TRBJ1-6; TRBD1 might be the D (5 bases). Germline V gives CDR1 MDHEN, CDR2 SYDVKM. This CDR3 comprises 14 residues. The V and J ends lost 3 bases and 7 bases respectively, with 10 bases between them. The CDR3 region has the DNA TGTGCCAGCAGTTTGGGGACTGTAAATTCACCCCTCCACTTT. This gives the protein CASSLGTVNSPLHF. Full variable domain (outside the CDR3, taken from reference TRBV28 and TRBJ1-6): DVKVTQSSRYLVKRTGEKVFLECVQDMDHENMFWYRQDPGLGLRLIYFSYDVKMKEKGDIPEGYSVSREKKERFSLILESASTNQTSMYLCASSLGTVNSPLHFGNGTRLTVT.

The rearrangement links TRBV28 to TRBJ2-1; TRBD2 might be the D (5 bases). V dropped 4 bases and J dropped 1 base, with 14 bases sitting between them. The CDR3 totals 16 residues. Germline V gene sequence: CDR1 MDHEN, CDR2 SYDVKM. CDR3 sequence reads: CASSSPRVGSYNEQFF. In nucleotides, the CDR3 is TGTGCCAGCAGTTCTCCGCGGGTGGGGTCCTACAATGAGCAGTTCTTC.